This record covers a single T cell receptor beta chain. Its target is not known. Sequenced by immunoSEQ multiplex PCR; TCRdb stores in-frame clones only, minus some. The data show 75,000 to 95,000 clones, roughly 86% seen once. These data come from a study of T cell responses to AZD1222 COVID-19 vaccine. Study observations and caveats: A reported finding is that nearly half of spike-specific TCRs target unmutated variant regions.

Germline CDR1 SGHNT, CDR2 YYREEE (reference sequence). This CDR3 comprises 14 residues. V was clipped by 1 base and J by 2 bases, with 9 bases between them. The chain combines TRBV5-4 with TRBJ1-2; the D is unclear. This clonotype was obtained from an adult in good health. Here the sequenced sample was peripheral blood, taken on day 0 of MenACWY control vaccination. Here the CDR3 reads CASSLSGGNYGYTF. The CDR3 DNA sequence: TGTGCCAGCAGCTTGTCCGGCGGGAACTATGGCTACACCTTC.